This section outlines one TCR beta chain sequence together with its context. This clone was seen a few times. Its antigen specificity is not known. No qualities accompany the bases; no much larger clone lies one base away. The sample has other DNA sequences that encode this CDR3 too. These data belong to a study of cytomegalovirus exposure and HLA in healthy donors listed by TCRdb under 2017. In the study overall: According to a later analysis, one platform produced both the roughly 120 validation repertoires and the 700 or so repertoires of the first cohort. The study aimed to test whether cataloging public T cell receptors could reveal signatures of past pathogen exposure. Along with the roughly 700-subject first cohort, a separate validation cohort of some 130 different subjects was used. The study combined high-throughput TCR immunosequencing, statistical association of individual TCRs with disease status, and machine learning to predict cytomegalovirus infection status. Summary of the overall study and its limitations: Of the cluster scores, 90% to 95% were above 0 in a later analysis, which found that TCRs clustered in the first cohort also tended to co-occur in the roughly 130 validation repertoires. A later analysis lacked HLA typing for the validation cohort, so it scored co-occurrence in that cohort across all 110 or so repertoires. In vitro tests confirmed that three of the cytomegalovirus-associated TCR beta chains recognize cytomegalovirus antigens. The study listed 164 TCR beta chains as associated with cytomegalovirus. Cytomegalovirus status was reported to be diagnosed by the classifier with high specificity and sensitivity in both the original and validation cohorts. Most TCR sequences were seen in very few donors, while some public TCRs were found in many individuals. It was suggested by the authors that the approach could potentially be generalized to other disease states and immunological phenotypes.

The donors belonged to the validation cohort of around 130 subjects, which was separate from the 666-subject first cohort. V has 0 bases trimmed and J has 2 bases trimmed; junction bases matching no gene number 1. Sequences SGHRS (CDR1) and YFSETQ (CDR2) are obtained from the germline V gene. Reading from cysteine to phenylalanine, the CDR3 counts 15 amino acids. The kept DNA is CDR3 alone, 45 bases in frame from the first base. The method was the immunoSEQ multiplex PCR assay. The authors' analysis ran thus. To diagnose cytomegalovirus status from the catalog of TCR beta chain sequences, a statistical classification framework was built. The immuneACCESS repertoire file appears here via TCRdb, limited to in-frame rearrangements. These files lack a portion of the clones; in checked studies, under half of the deficit traces to unresolved V genes, and the cause of the others is not known. That table furnishes V, J and clone size, whereas the DNA furnished D and trimming. In this sample the table shows roughly 250,000 clones, about 86% of which occur a single time. The ten top clones hold 1% to 1.5% of the sample.

The sequence came from a woman aged 25-40 years in good health and CMV-seropositive. The sample comprised PBMCs. The chain couples TRBV5-1 to TRBJ2-7, with 11 central nucleotides matching TRBD2. The nucleotide sequence is TGCGCCAGCAGCTTGGTACTAGCGGGGGCCTACGAGCAGTACTTC. Protein translation: CASSLVLAGAYEQYF.